This T cell receptor beta chain appears in the sequencing data of a study of T cells in Graves' hyperthyroidism and ophthalmopathy. The overall study: The authors collected peripheral blood at initial diagnosis, before any treatment. Overall study results and limits: Patients with ophthalmopathy were separated from those with stable hyperthyroidism by a 13 V-J model.

Points on this clonotype: No antigen is known for it.

TCR beta CDR3 sequences were amplified from RNA transcripts. An initial round of RT-PCR targeting the TCR CDR3 relied on the HTBI primer set. TCRdb ran MiXCR on the multiplex PCR reads and lists one entry per CDR3 protein. The sample holds about 130,000 distinct CDR3 sequences; around 20% are singletons and the top ten take around 70%. CDR1 is SGHRS, CDR2 YFSETQ, per germline. Trimming left V 4 bases short and J 3 bases short, with 11 bases between. CDR3 length: 13 amino acids. Hyperthyroidism had been newly diagnosed in patients aged 18 to 65, and its duration was under 2 months. On the basis of clinical symptoms, serum thyroxine and TRAb, thyroid ultrasound and orbital computed tomography, diagnoses were made.

The V and J genes are TRBV5-1 and TRBJ2-7; a weak D match, TRBD1 (6 bases). The sequence was obtained from a woman aged 45-59 years with Graves' hyperthyroidism that later progressed to Graves' ophthalmopathy. The sample was blood. This chain's CDR3 is CASSTGTYYEQYF. CDR3 DNA sequence: TGCGCCAGCAGCACCGGGACATACTACGAGCAGTACTTC. Looking up the rest from reference TRBV5-1 and TRBJ2-7 gives the full variable domain: KAGVTQTPRYLIKTRGQQVTLSCSPISGHRSVSWYQQTPGQGLQFLFEYFSETQRNKGNFPGRFSGRQFSNSRSEMNVSTLELGDSALYLCASSTGTYYEQYFGPGTRLTVT.